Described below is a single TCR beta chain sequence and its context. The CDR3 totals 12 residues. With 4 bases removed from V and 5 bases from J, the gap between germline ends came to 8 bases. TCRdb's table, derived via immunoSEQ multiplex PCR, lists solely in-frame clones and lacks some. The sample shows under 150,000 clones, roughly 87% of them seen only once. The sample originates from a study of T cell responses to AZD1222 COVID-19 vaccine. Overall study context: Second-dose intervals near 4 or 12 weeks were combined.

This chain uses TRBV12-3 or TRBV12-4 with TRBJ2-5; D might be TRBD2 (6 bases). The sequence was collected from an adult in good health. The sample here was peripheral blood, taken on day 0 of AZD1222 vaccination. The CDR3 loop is CASSSGGETQYF. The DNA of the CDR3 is TGTGCCAGCAGTTCCGGAGGGGAGACCCAGTACTTC.